This TCR beta chain was retrieved from a study of CD4 and CD8 cells across lung adenocarcinoma regions. Each CDR3 protein gets one entry after TCRdb re-called the PCR reads with MiXCR. The data show roughly 10,000 distinct CDR3 sequences, 35% to 55% seen once. In its sample, this clonotype is medium-sized. Samples came from patients with localized non-small cell lung adenocarcinoma. Germline CDR1 reads MNHEY; CDR2 reads SVGAGI. This CDR3 region has 13 residues. The J segment lost 4 bases and the V segment lost 4 bases, leaving 2 bases of the junction unmatched. This chain joins TRBV6-5 and TRBJ2-3, with 7 bases aligning to TRBD2. Sample: CD8+ T cells from the margin of a lung tumor. The TCR was taken from a male donor with lung adenocarcinoma. The CD4 and CD8 labels of this study may be unreliable. The CDR3 DNA follows: TGTGCCAGCAGTTTTGCGGGGGCAGATACGCAGTATTTT. Its translation is CASSFAGADTQYF.